The 27 T cell receptor beta chains below come from one sample, sequenced in a study of blood T cell repertoires in COVID-19. Clones were sequenced by immunoSEQ multiplex PCR, and TCRdb holds only the in-frame ones, with some missing. The sample records about 200,000 clones, 70% to 90% being singletons. The sequencing sample was made of peripheral blood. These receptors were collected from a human donor with active or convalescent COVID-19. The donor label of this sample is uncertain.

J is TRBJ1-2 and V is TRBV30; no clear D. Germline CDR1 is GTSNPN and CDR2 is SVGIG (reference sequence). CDR3 length equals 13 residues. Trimming left V 8 bases short and J 0 bases short, with 13 bases between. The CDR3 DNA is TGTGCCCGGCGGCAGATAGCTAACTATGGCTACACCTTC. It specifies CARRQIANYGYTF.

The rearrangement uses TRBV5-1 and TRBJ1-1; 7 positions agree with TRBD1. The germline gives CDR1 SGHRS, CDR2 YFSETQ. V was pared by 4 bases and J by 4 bases, with 7 bases of the junction left unmatched. This CDR3 region has 14 residues. For the CDR3, the DNA is TGCGCCAGCAGCCAGGGGGTTGGAGGCACTGAAGCTTTCTTT. It specifies CASSQGVGGTEAFF.

The chain uses TRBV12-3 or TRBV12-4 and TRBJ1-6; D gene uncertain. The CDR3 runs 13 residues. The V gene lost 3 bases and the J gene lost 10 bases, with 10 bases spanning the gap. The CDR3 sequence: CASSLWEGSPLHF. For the CDR3, the DNA is TGTGCCAGCAGTTTGTGGGAGGGCTCACCCCTCCACTTT.

The rearrangement uses TRBV6-1 and TRBJ1-1; D gene unclear. The germline gives CDR1 MNHNS, CDR2 SASEGT. The length of the CDR3 is 15 residues. Trimming took off 2 bases at V and 2 bases at J, with 12 bases between the two ends. CDR3 sequence: CASSEIYTANTEAFF. CDR3 in DNA: TGTGCCAGCAGTGAAATCTATACAGCCAACACTGAAGCTTTCTTT.

This clone was counted a few times. The CDR3 spells CASSPLWGSPLHF. The CDR3 bases are TGTGCCAGCAGTCCCTTATGGGGCTCACCCCTCCACTTT. V usage is TRBV28 and J usage is TRBJ1-6, with a weak D call TRBD1 (5 bases). V dropped 5 bases and J dropped 10 bases, with 12 bases sitting between them. Germline V gives CDR1 MDHEN, CDR2 SYDVKM. There are 13 residues in the CDR3.

V is TRBV6-5 and J is TRBJ2-7, with D perhaps matching TRBD2 (6 bases). Germline V gene sequence: CDR1 MNHEY, CDR2 SVGAGI. The V end lost 4 bases, the J end lost 1 base, and 17 bases lay between the germline ends. The CDR3 totals 16 residues. As DNA, the CDR3 is TGTGCCAGCAGTTCCCCCTGGGGGGTAGGTTCCTACGAGCAGTACTTC. Translating it yields CASSSPWGVGSYEQYF.

V usage is TRBV13 and J usage is TRBJ2-1; 7 positions agree with TRBD2. The CDR3 runs 15 residues. Germline CDR1 and CDR2: PRHDT and FYEKMQ (reference sequence). The ends lost 4 bases at V and 8 bases at J; junction bases unmatched: 11. CDR3 in amino acids: CASSSPSGTIYEQFF. The CDR3, as DNA: TGTGCCAGCAGCTCCCCCAGCGGGACGATATATGAGCAGTTCTTC.

Only a few counts were recorded for this clone. The J gene is TRBJ2-3, the V gene TRBV6-5; no clear D. The V and J ends lost 6 bases and 2 bases respectively, with 6 bases between them. The CDR3 sequence is 12 residues long. Germline V gene sequence: CDR1 MNHEY, CDR2 SVGAGI. Here the CDR3 reads CASSRNTDTQYF. CDR3 coding DNA: TGTGCCAGCAGCAGAAACACAGATACGCAGTATTTT.

The chain joins TRBV7-9 to TRBJ2-2, with a weak D call TRBD2 (6 bases). Trimming shortened V by 2 bases and J by 5 bases, and 15 bases separated the two germline ends. CDR3 length: 16 residues. Germline values: CDR1 SEHNR, CDR2 FQNEAQ (reference sequence). CDR3 nucleotide sequence: TGTGCCAGCAGCTTACTTCCGGGACTCATTACCGGGGAGCTGTTTTTT. Amino acid sequence: CASSLLPGLITGELFF. The entire variable domain, with the rest obtained from reference TRBV7-9 and TRBJ2-2, is as follows: DTGVSQNPRHKITKRGQNVTFRCDPISEHNRLYWYRQTLGQGPEFLTYFQNEAQLEKSRLLSDRFSAERPKGSFSTLEIQRTEQGDSAMYLCASSLLPGLITGELFFGEGSRLTVL.

V is TRBV9 and J is TRBJ2-2, with 9 bases lining up with TRBD1. Losses at the gene ends were 0 bases for V and 4 bases for J; bases not matched to a gene: 4. In germline, CDR1 is SGDLS, CDR2 YYNGEE. This CDR3 contains 16 residues. The CDR3 loop is CASSVVGQGLTGELFF. CDR3 coding DNA: TGTGCCAGCAGCGTAGTGGGACAGGGTCTCACCGGGGAGCTGTTTTTT.

The rearrangement links TRBV9 to TRBJ1-6; no clear D gene. The length of the CDR3 is 14 residues. Trimming stripped 0 bases from V and 9 bases from J, with 10 bases between. Germline CDR1 is SGDLS and CDR2 is YYNGEE. The CDR3 is CASSVVGGFSPLHF. CDR3 sequence (DNA): TGTGCCAGCAGCGTAGTCGGAGGGTTTTCACCCCTCCACTTT. Drawing the rest from reference TRBV9 and TRBJ1-6, the complete variable domain is DSGVTQTPKHLITATGQRVTLRCSPRSGDLSVYWYQQSLDQGLQFLIQYYNGEERAKGNILERFSAQQFPDLHSELNLSSLELGDSALYFCASSVVGGFSPLHFGNGTRLTVT.

This chain links TRBV28 with TRBJ1-6; D is perhaps TRBD1 (5 bases). Trimming pared 6 bases from V and 10 bases from J, leaving 19 bases between. Germline V gives CDR1 MDHEN, CDR2 SYDVKM. This CDR3 has 15 residues. CDR3 residues: CASSPPQGDDSPLHF. The CDR3 nucleotides read TGTGCCAGCAGCCCGCCCCAGGGTGATGACTCACCCCTCCACTTT.

V gene TRBV28 combines with J gene TRBJ2-1; 11 bases are shared with TRBD1. CDR1 and CDR2 from the germline V gene are MDHEN and SYDVKM. Trimming removed 6 bases from V and 8 bases from J; junction bases left unmatched: 6. This CDR3 comprises 14 residues. CDR3 bases: TGTGCCAGCAGAGCAGGACAGGGGGCCTATGAGCAGTTCTTC. Protein: CASRAGQGAYEQFF.

The chain joins TRBV5-6 to TRBJ2-6; D not resolved. Trimming removed 4 bases at V and 6 bases at J, with 2 bases between. CDR1 is SGHDT and CDR2 is YYEEEE in the germline V gene. This CDR3 is built from 11 residues. The CDR3 reads CASSQANVLTF. CDR3 nucleotide sequence: TGTGCCAGCAGCCAGGCCAACGTCCTGACTTTC.

The chain recombines TRBV27 with TRBJ2-1; 8 bases align to TRBD2. Germline V CDR1 and CDR2: MNHEY, SMNVEV (reference sequence). V was pared by 5 bases and J by 6 bases, with 9 bases of the junction left unmatched. There are 15 residues in the CDR3. CDR3 in amino acids: CASSHTRGGSNEQFF. The CDR3 coding sequence is TGTGCCAGCAGTCACACTCGCGGGGGGAGCAATGAGCAGTTCTTC.

J is TRBJ2-5 and V is TRBV7-3; 14 bases agree with TRBD2. The CDR3 has 21 residues. The J segment lost 1 base and the V segment lost 8 bases, leaving 21 bases of the junction unmatched. CDR1 and CDR2 (germline): SGHTA, FQGTGA. CDR3 protein: CASGSAELGLAGVTFQETQYF. CDR3 nucleotide sequence: TGTGCCAGCGGTTCCGCTGAATTGGGACTAGCGGGAGTGACATTCCAAGAGACCCAGTACTTC.

The chain is built from TRBV2 and TRBJ2-7; possibly TRBD2 for D (5 bases). This CDR3 comprises 16 residues. From germline, CDR1 is SNHLY and CDR2 FYNNEI. The V end was cut by 6 bases, the J end by 2 bases, with 20 bases between. In DNA, the CDR3 is TGTGCCAGCAGCGCCCCTCCATCGACTACACCCTACGAGCAGTACTTC. This gives the protein CASSAPPSTTPYEQYF.

V gene TRBV7-6 combines with J gene TRBJ2-7; D possibly corresponds to TRBD2 (6 bases). Between the trimmed V and J ends, which lost 4 bases and 6 bases, there was a span of 19 bases. There are 15 residues in the CDR3. CDR1 SGHVS and CDR2 FNYEAQ come from the germline V gene. CDR3 DNA: TGTGCCAGCAGCTGGGGGACCCAGACTAGTACCGAGCAGTACTTC. Translation: CASSWGTQTSTEQYF.

The genes are TRBV28 and TRBJ2-7; D remains ambiguous. V was clipped by 2 bases and J by 0 bases, with 5 bases between them. CDR1 is MDHEN and CDR2 is SYDVKM in the germline V gene. This CDR3 has 13 amino acids. In DNA form, the CDR3 reads TGTGCCAGCAGTTTACACAGCTCCTACGAGCAGTACTTC. Its translation: CASSLHSSYEQYF.

The chain employs TRBV3-1 (or the pseudogene TRBV3-2) and TRBJ2-3, with 7 bases lining up with TRBD2. V lost 4 bases to trimming and J lost 0 bases; unmatched junction nucleotides: 10. This CDR3 is 17 amino acids long. Germline loops: CDR1 LGHDT, CDR2 YNNKEL (reference sequence). CDR3 amino acids: CASSLRLARLSTDTQYF. DNA for the CDR3: TGTGCCAGCAGCCTCCGACTAGCCCGACTTAGCACAGATACGCAGTATTTT.

In its sample, this clone was seen once. V gene TRBV19 combines with J gene TRBJ1-1; TRBD1 might be the D (6 bases). The CDR3 extends over 16 amino acids. CDR1 and CDR2 from the germline V gene are LNHDA and SQIVND (reference sequence). Trimming stripped 1 base from V and 1 base from J, with 13 bases between. In nucleotides, the CDR3 is TGTGCCAGTAGTATAGGTGGGGGCTGGGGGAACACTGAAGCTTTCTTT. Residues: CASSIGGGWGNTEAFF.

CDR3 in amino acids: CAISESRNRAIHEKLFF. The DNA of the CDR3 is TGTGCCATCAGTGAGTCGAGAAACAGGGCGATCCATGAAAAACTGTTTTTT. This sequence joins TRBV10-3 and TRBJ1-4, with a weak D call TRBD1 (6 bases). V lost 0 bases and J 6 bases, leaving 17 bases between the germline ends. There are 17 residues in the CDR3. The germline V gene encodes CDR1 ENHRY and CDR2 SYGVKD.

Notes on this clone: Other DNA sequences in this specimen translate into the identical CDR3. The genes are TRBV5-1 and TRBJ2-1; D gene ambiguous. This CDR3 contains 13 residues. Trimming took off 2 bases at V and 3 bases at J, with 6 bases between the two ends. Germline CDR1 is SGHRS and CDR2 is YFSETQ. Here the CDR3 reads CASSLELYNEQFF. Written as DNA, the CDR3 is TGCGCCAGCAGCTTAGAACTCTACAATGAGCAGTTCTTC. Using reference TRBV5-1 and TRBJ2-1 for the parts outside the CDR3, the full variable domain is KAGVTQTPRYLIKTRGQQVTLSCSPISGHRSVSWYQQTPGQGLQFLFEYFSETQRNKGNFPGRFSGRQFSNSRSEMNVSTLELGDSALYLCASSLELYNEQFFGPGTRLTVL.

The chain employs TRBV9 and TRBJ1-5; D gene uncertain. The CDR3 length is 16 residues. Germline lookup yields CDR1 SGDLS and CDR2 YYNGEE. With 2 bases removed from V and 5 bases from J, the gap between germline ends came to 17 bases. The CDR3 bases are TGTGCCAGCAGCGTTGAGACCCACCAGGAGGATCAGCCCCAGCATTTT. Amino acid sequence: CASSVETHQEDQPQHF. Based on the CDR3 plus reference TRBV9 and TRBJ1-5, the full variable domain is DSGVTQTPKHLITATGQRVTLRCSPRSGDLSVYWYQQSLDQGLQFLIQYYNGEERAKGNILERFSAQQFPDLHSELNLSSLELGDSALYFCASSVETHQEDQPQHFGDGTRLSIL.

The chain couples TRBV9 to TRBJ2-5; TRBD2 matches 14 bases. V dropped 4 bases and J dropped 5; count of bases not matched to a gene: 7. In germline, CDR1 is SGDLS, CDR2 YYNGEE. CDR3 size: 16 residues. CDR3 in DNA: TGTGCCAGCAGCCCGACTAGCGGGGGGGCCTGGGAGACCCAGTACTTC. Protein: CASSPTSGGAWETQYF. Together with reference TRBV9 and TRBJ2-5, the CDR3 gives the full variable domain: DSGVTQTPKHLITATGQRVTLRCSPRSGDLSVYWYQQSLDQGLQFLIQYYNGEERAKGNILERFSAQQFPDLHSELNLSSLELGDSALYFCASSPTSGGAWETQYFGPGTRLLVL.

A word on this clone: The germline gene is not matched at one end of the junction; a read error may be the cause. In DNA, the CDR3 is TGTGCCTGGAGTGTACGGCAGGTGAAGACTGAAGCTTTCTTT. It codes for CAWSVRQVKTEAFF. V gene TRBV30 combines with J gene TRBJ1-1; no definite D call. Germline loops: CDR1 GTSNPN, CDR2 SVGIG (reference sequence). This CDR3 region has 14 residues. Combining the CDR3 with reference TRBV30 and TRBJ1-1 gives the whole variable domain SQTIHQWPATLVQPVGSPLSLECTVEGTSNPNLYWYRQAAGRGLQLLFYSVGIGQISSEVPQNLSASRPQDRQFILSSKKLLLSDSGFYLCAWSVRQVKTEAFFGQGTRLTVV.

The chain joins TRBV29-1 to TRBJ2-1; 8 bases are shared with TRBD1. The germline gives CDR1 SQVTM, CDR2 ANQGSEA. The CDR3 totals 15 residues. With V trimmed by 5 bases and J by 7 bases, 13 bases remained unmatched. The CDR3 spells CSVTPLWTGQNEQFF. CDR3 coding DNA: TGCAGCGTTACCCCCCTTTGGACAGGGCAAAATGAGCAGTTCTTC.